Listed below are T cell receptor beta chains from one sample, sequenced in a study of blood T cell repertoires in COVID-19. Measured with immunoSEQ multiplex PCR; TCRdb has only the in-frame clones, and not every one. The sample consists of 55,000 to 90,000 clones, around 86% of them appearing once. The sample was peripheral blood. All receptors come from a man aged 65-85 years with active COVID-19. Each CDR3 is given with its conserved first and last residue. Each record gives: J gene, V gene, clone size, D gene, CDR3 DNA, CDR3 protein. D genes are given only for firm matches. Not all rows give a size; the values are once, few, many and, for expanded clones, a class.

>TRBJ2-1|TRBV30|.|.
TGTGCCTGGAGGAGGGAGACCGGGCAGTTCTTC
CAWRRETGQFF
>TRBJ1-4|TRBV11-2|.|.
TGTGCCAGCAGCGGGGGCCTTGCAACTAATGAAAAACTGTTTTTT
CASSGGLATNEKLFF
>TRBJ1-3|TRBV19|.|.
TGTGCCAGTAGGGCCAGGCTCACCTCTGGAAACACCATATATTTT
CASRARLTSGNTIYF
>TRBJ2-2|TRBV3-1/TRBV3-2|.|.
TGTGCCAGCAGCCAAGTGATAGGGGCCGGGGAGCTGTTTTTT
CASSQVIGAGELFF
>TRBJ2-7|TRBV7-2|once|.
TGTGCCAGCAGCTTAGGGGGGGACAGAGCCTACGAGCAGTACTTC
CASSLGGDRAYEQYF
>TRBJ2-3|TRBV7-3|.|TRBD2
TGTGCCAGCAGCTCGGGACTAGCGGGGACAGATACGCAGTATTTT
CASSSGLAGTDTQYF
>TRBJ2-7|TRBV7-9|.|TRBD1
TGTGCCAGCAGCAAAGGGGCGACAGGGAGCTCCTACGAGCAGTACTTC
CASSKGATGSSYEQYF
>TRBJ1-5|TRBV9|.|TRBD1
TGTGCCAGCAGCGTAGGGGACAGTCTCAAGGGTAGCAATCAGCCCCAGCATTTT
CASSVGDSLKGSNQPQHF
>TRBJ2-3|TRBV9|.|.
TGTGCCAGCAGCACCAAGGGAGGGGGGGTAACCTCTAGCACAGATACGCAGTATTTT
CASSTKGGGVTSSTDTQYF
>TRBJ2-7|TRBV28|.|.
TGTGCCAGCAGTCCCCCGGGGACACCCCCCGAGCAGTACTTC
CASSPPGTPPEQYF
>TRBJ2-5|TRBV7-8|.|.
TGTGCCAGCAGCCTCCGGACTAGGGGGCAAGAGACCCAGTACTTC
CASSLRTRGQETQYF
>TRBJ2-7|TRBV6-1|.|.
TGTGCCAGCAGTGAGTTCAACGAGCAGTACTTC
CASSEFNEQYF
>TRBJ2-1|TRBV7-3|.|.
TGTGCCAGCAGCTTATTGCTAGGCCCAGGGGATGAGCAGTTCTTC
CASSLLLGPGDEQFF
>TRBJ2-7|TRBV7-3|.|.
TGTGCCAGCAGCTCCGACACTTTCCCCTACGAGCAGTACTTC
CASSSDTFPYEQYF
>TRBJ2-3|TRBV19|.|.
TGTGCCAGTAGTACCACAGGGACCACAGATACGCAGTATTTT
CASSTTGTTDTQYF
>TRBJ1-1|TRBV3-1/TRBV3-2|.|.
TGTGCCAGCAGCCAAGATCTAGATCCGGGCACTGAAGCTTTCTTT
CASSQDLDPGTEAFF
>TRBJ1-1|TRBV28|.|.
TGTGCCAGCATGGAAAGTGGACACGCAACCCACACTGAAGCTTTCTTT
CASMESGHATHTEAFF
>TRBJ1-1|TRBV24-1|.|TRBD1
TGTGCCACCAGTGTGTCGGCAGGGGGTGAAGCTTTCTTT
CATSVSAGGEAFF
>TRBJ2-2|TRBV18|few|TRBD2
TGTGCCAGCTCACCGCGCCCCACCGGGACTAGCGGAGTGAACACCGGGGAGCTGTTTTTT
CASSPRPTGTSGVNTGELFF
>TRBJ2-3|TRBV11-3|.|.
TGTGCCAGCAGCTTAGGGGAGCGCTCCTCGGGAACAGATACGCAGTATTTT
CASSLGERSSGTDTQYF
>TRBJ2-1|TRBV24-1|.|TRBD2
TGTGCCACCAGTGGCTATCCGGGACTAGCGGGTTTAAGCTCCTACAATGAGCAGTTCTTC
CATSGYPGLAGLSSYNEQFF
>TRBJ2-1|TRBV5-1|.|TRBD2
TGCGCCAGCGGCGGGACTATCGGGTACAATGAGCAGTTCTTC
CASGGTIGYNEQFF
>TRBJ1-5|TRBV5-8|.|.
TGTGCCAGCAGCTTTTTGGGCCGCGATCAGCCCCAGCATTTT
CASSFLGRDQPQHF
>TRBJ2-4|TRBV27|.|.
TGTGCCAGCAGTTCCCCGCGGCGGGGGCCCGGCATTCAGTACTTC
CASSSPRRGPGIQYF
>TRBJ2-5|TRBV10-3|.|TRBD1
TGTGCCATCAGTGAGCCGGACAGGGGAGCACAAGAGACCCAGTACTTC
CAISEPDRGAQETQYF
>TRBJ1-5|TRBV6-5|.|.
TGTGCCAGCACCCCTCCGGGGGGCGGTCAGCCCCAGCATTTT
CASTPPGGGQPQHF
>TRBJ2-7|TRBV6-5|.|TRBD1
TGTGCCAGCACCCGACAGGGCCCCTACGAGCAGTACTTC
CASTRQGPYEQYF
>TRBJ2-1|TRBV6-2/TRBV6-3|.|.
TGTGCCAGCAGTTCCCCGGTAGTGGGGGGTGAGCAGTTCTTC
CASSSPVVGGEQFF
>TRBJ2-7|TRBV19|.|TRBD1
TGTGCCAGTAGTAGGGACGCCGGGACAGGTTCCTACGAGCAGTACTTC
CASSRDAGTGSYEQYF
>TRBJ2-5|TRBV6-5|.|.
TGTGCCAGCAGTTACCACGGCAGGGGCGGTAAAGAGACCCAGTACTTC
CASSYHGRGGKETQYF
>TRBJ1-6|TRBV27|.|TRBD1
TGTGCCAGCAGCCAGGACAGGGGGCATGGTTCACCCCTCCACTTT
CASSQDRGHGSPLHF
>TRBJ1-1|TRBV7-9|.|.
TGTGCCAGCAGCTTAGTTGGGGGGGCCTTTGGGGACACTGAAGCTTTCTTT
CASSLVGGAFGDTEAFF
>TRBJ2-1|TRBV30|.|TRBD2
TGTGCCTGGAGCCCCAGACTAGCGGGGTACAATGAGCAGTTCTTC
CAWSPRLAGYNEQFF
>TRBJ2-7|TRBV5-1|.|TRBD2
TGCGCCAGCAGCCCTGACCCTAGCGGGGTGGGGTGGCAGTACTTC
CASSPDPSGVGWQYF
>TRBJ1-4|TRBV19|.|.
TGTGCCAGTAGTATAGGCCGGGGTGAAAAACTGTTTTTT
CASSIGRGEKLFF
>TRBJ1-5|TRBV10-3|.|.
TGTGCCATCAGTGACAGGGGTAGCAATCAGCCCCAGCATTTT
CAISDRGSNQPQHF
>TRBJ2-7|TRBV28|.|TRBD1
TGTGCCAGCAGACCGCCGGGGACAGGGCTGTACGAGCAGTACTTC
CASRPPGTGLYEQYF
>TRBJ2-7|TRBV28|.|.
TGTGCCAGCAGTCCTCACGGGAGAGGCCGCGAGCAGTACTTC
CASSPHGRGREQYF
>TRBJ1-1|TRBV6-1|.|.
TGTGCCAGCAGTGACCGGAGCGGACCGAACACTGAAGCTTTCTTT
CASSDRSGPNTEAFF
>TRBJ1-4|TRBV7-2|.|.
TGTGCCAGCAGCACAGGGTATCGGGAAAAACTGTTTTTT
CASSTGYREKLFF
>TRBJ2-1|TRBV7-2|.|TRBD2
TGTGCCAGCAGCCCCCCGGGAGGGCTAAACAATGAGCAGTTCTTC
CASSPPGGLNNEQFF
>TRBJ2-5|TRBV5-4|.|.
TGTGCCAGCAGCCCCGGAGGGCCCCAAATGGAGTACTTC
CASSPGGPQMEYF
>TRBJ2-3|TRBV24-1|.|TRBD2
TGTGCCACCAGTGATCCCGGACTAGCGGGAAAGACAGATACGCAGTATTTT
CATSDPGLAGKTDTQYF
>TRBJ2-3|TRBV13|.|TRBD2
TGTGCCAGCAGCCGGACTAGCCGGTCAGATACGCAGTATTTT
CASSRTSRSDTQYF
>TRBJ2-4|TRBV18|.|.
TGTGCCAGCTCACCGGGGGGAGACATTCAGTACTTC
CASSPGGDIQYF
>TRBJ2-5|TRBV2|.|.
TGTGCCAGCATGCCCGAGGGGACCCAGTACTTC
CASMPEGTQYF
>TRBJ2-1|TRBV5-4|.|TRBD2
TGTGCCAGCAGCCCCGGGACTAGCGGGAGGCTCCGCTGGGGTGAGCAGTTCTTC
CASSPGTSGRLRWGEQFF
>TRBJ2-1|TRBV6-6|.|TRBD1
TGTGCCAGCAGTTCCGGACAGGTCAATGAGCAGTTCTTC
CASSSGQVNEQFF
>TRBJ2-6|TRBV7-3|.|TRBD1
TGTGCCAGCAGCTTACCGGGACAGGGTGGTTCTGGGGCCAACGTCCTGACTTTC
CASSLPGQGGSGANVLTF
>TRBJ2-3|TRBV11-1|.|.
TGTGCCAGCAGCCCAACTTGGCGGAAGGTAGATACGCAGTATTTT
CASSPTWRKVDTQYF